This TCR beta chain was sequenced in a study of read filtering for tumor transcriptome and immune sequencing. Study overall: Transcriptome libraries were built from DNase-treated RNA. Study findings and constraints: Dropping single-read clonotypes raised IR-seq and RNA-seq shared-clonotype correlation.

The library was built from approximately 400 ng RNA with molecular barcoded adaptors for alpha/delta and beta/gamma chains. TCRdb reprocessed the reads with MiXCR, giving one entry per CDR3 protein. Here the sample spans around 140,000 distinct CDR3 sequences, roughly 13% being singletons. The table lists this clonotype with a few counts. The antigen is unknown. The CDR3 loop spans 14 amino acids. V trimming: 6 bases; J trimming: 7 bases; junction bases outside the gene matches: 6. This receptor was obtained from a donor at least 40 years old with multiple myeloma. This sequence joins TRBV12-3 or TRBV12-4 and TRBJ2-1; 10 nucleotides match TRBD2. Sequencing input: a population of CD138-negative cells sorted from bone marrow. Here the CDR3 reads CASSHASGRNEQFF. The CDR3 coding sequence is TGTGCCAGCAGCCATGCTAGCGGGAGAAATGAGCAGTTCTTC.